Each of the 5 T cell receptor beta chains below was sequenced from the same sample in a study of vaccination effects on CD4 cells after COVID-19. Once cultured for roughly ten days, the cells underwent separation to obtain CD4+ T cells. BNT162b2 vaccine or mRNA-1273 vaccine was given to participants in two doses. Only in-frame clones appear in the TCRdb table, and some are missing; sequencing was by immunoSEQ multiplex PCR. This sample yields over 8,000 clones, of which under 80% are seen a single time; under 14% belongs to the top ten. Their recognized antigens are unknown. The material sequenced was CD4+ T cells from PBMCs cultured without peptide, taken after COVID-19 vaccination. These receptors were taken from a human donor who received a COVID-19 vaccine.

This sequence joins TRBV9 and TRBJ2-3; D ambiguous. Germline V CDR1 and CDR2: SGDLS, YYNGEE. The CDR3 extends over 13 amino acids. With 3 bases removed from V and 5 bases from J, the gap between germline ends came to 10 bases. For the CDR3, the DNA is TGTGCCAGCAGCGCTTCAGTGGGAGATACGCAGTATTTT. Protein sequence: CASSASVGDTQYF. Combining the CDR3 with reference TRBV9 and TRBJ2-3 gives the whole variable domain DSGVTQTPKHLITATGQRVTLRCSPRSGDLSVYWYQQSLDQGLQFLIQYYNGEERAKGNILERFSAQQFPDLHSELNLSSLELGDSALYFCASSASVGDTQYFGPGTRLTVL.

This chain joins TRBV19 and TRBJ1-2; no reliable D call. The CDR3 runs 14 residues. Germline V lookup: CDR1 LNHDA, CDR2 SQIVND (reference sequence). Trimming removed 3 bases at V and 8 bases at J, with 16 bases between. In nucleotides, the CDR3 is TGTGCCAGTAGTATTCCCGCGGACGCTAGAGGCTACACCTTC. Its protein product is CASSIPADARGYTF.

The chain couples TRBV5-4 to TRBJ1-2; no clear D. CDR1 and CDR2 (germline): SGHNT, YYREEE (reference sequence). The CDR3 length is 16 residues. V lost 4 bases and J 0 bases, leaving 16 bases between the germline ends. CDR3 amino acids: CASSPIPYSANYGYTF. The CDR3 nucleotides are TGTGCCAGCAGCCCTATACCCTATTCAGCTAACTATGGCTACACCTTC.

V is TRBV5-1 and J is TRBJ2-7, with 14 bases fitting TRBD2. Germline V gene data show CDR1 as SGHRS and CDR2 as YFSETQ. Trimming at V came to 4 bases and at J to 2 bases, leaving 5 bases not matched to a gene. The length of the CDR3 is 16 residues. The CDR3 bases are TGCGCCAGCAGCGCGGGACTAGCGGGAGCCGCCTACGAGCAGTACTTC. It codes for CASSAGLAGAAYEQYF.

CDR3 amino acids: CASSPGQKSDTQYF. CDR3 sequence (DNA): TGCGCCAGCAGCCCGGGACAGAAGTCAGATACGCAGTATTTT. This chain uses TRBV5-1 with TRBJ2-3; 7 bases line up with TRBD1. The CDR3 loop spans 14 amino acids. V dropped 4 bases and J dropped 4; count of bases not matched to a gene: 6. Per germline, CDR1 SGHRS and CDR2 YFSETQ.